One sample yielded the 8 T cell receptor beta chains listed below, sequenced in a study of blood T cell repertoires in COVID-19. Data came from immunoSEQ multiplex PCR; TCRdb stores just in-frame clones and leaves some out. The data hold over 60,000 clones, with roughly 80% observed a single time. The sample consisted of peripheral blood. The receptor source for this set is a human donor in a cohort sampled during active COVID-19.

The chain employs TRBV19 and TRBJ1-2; D may be TRBD1 (6 bases). Germline CDR1 and CDR2: LNHDA and SQIVND (reference sequence). This CDR3 is built from 13 residues. The V gene lost 5 bases and the J gene lost 8 bases, with 15 bases spanning the gap. CDR3 residues: CASSWTAFGGYTF. Here the CDR3 DNA reads TGTGCCAGTAGTTGGACAGCCTTCGGGGGCTACACCTTC.

There are a few counts of this clone. This chain links TRBV5-1 with TRBJ1-2; 11 nucleotides agree with TRBD1. The germline gives CDR1 SGHRS, CDR2 YFSETQ. V trimming: 0 bases; J trimming: 7 bases; junction bases outside the gene matches: 8. The CDR3 is made up of 16 amino acids. CDR3 nucleotides: TGCGCCAGCAGCTTGGGCCTCGGGACAGGGGGATTTGGCTACACCTTC. This sequence encodes CASSLGLGTGGFGYTF.

The chain has TRBV12-3 or TRBV12-4 and TRBJ1-2; D is undetermined. The CDR3 totals 11 residues. Trimming took 6 bases from V and 6 from J, leaving 8 bases between them. In nucleotides, the CDR3 is TGTGCCAGCAGGAACATTGATGGCTACACCTTC. Translated, it gives CASRNIDGYTF.

CDR3 DNA: TGTGCCAGCAGCCAGGGCGCCGAACTGTTTTTT. This gives the protein CASSQGAELFF. The chain joins TRBV3-1 (or the pseudogene TRBV3-2) to TRBJ1-4; D is uncertain. This CDR3 contains 11 residues. The V end lost 3 bases, the J end lost 12 bases, and 8 bases lay between the germline ends. CDR1 LGHDT and CDR2 YNNKEL come from the germline V gene (reference sequence).

The rearrangement links TRBV29-1 to TRBJ1-2, with TRBD1 identical over 11 bases. V lost 4 bases and J lost 4; bases outside the gene matches: 8. The CDR3 spans 15 residues. CDR1 SQVTM and CDR2 ANQGSEA come from the germline V gene. CDR3 sequence reads: CSVGTGGLGGYGYTF. The CDR3 DNA sequence: TGCAGCGTTGGGACAGGGGGCCTCGGGGGCTATGGCTACACCTTC.

The chain uses TRBV27 and TRBJ2-7; tentatively, D is TRBD2 (7 bases). The V gene lost 3 bases and the J gene lost 1 base, with 13 bases spanning the gap. CDR1 is MNHEY, CDR2 SMNVEV, per germline (reference sequence). CDR3 length equals 15 residues. The CDR3 sequence: CASSFGGGPSYEQYF. In DNA form, the CDR3 reads TGTGCCAGCAGTTTTGGGGGGGGCCCTTCCTACGAGCAGTACTTC.

Comment on this clone: An end of the junction differs from the germline gene, which may be a read error. This chain links TRBV29-1 with TRBJ1-1; D unresolved. The CDR3 loop spans 14 amino acids. Per the germline V gene, CDR1 is SQVTM and CDR2 is ANQGSEA. CDR3 DNA: TGCAGCGTTAAATACCAGGCGATGAACTCTGAAGCTTTCTTT. Translating it yields CSVKYQAMNSEAFF. Full variable domain (missing parts from reference TRBV29-1 and TRBJ1-1): SAVISQKPSRDICQRGTSLTIQCQVDSQVTMMFWYRQQPGQSLTLIATANQGSEATYESGFVIDKFPISRPNLTFSTLTVSNMSPEDSSIYLCSVKYQAMNSEAFFGQGTRLTVV.

This rearrangement joins TRBV7-2 to TRBJ1-3; D perhaps matches TRBD1 (5 bases). V lost 4 bases to trimming and J lost 3 bases, with 13 bases between them. Germline CDR1 SGHTA, CDR2 FQGNSA. CDR3 length equals 15 residues. The CDR3 loop reads CASSYGPGGGNTIYF. For the CDR3, the DNA is TGTGCCAGCAGCTACGGCCCGGGGGGTGGAAACACCATATATTTT.